The 22 T cell receptor beta chains given below trace back to one sample, sequenced in a study of blood T cells in healthy people across ages. A second PCR of roughly 6 to 12 cycles used a sample-barcoded 5' primer and a J-beta primer mix. TCRdb re-derived calls from the 5' RACE reads in MiXCR, one entry per CDR3 protein. Among 750,000 to 1,000,000 distinct CDR3 sequences, 25% to 30% were seen once, and the ten largest hold 10%. These same data were also listed under a study on T cells of mothers and their children.

The sequenced material came from blood. The receptors shown here come from a middle-aged woman in good health.

There are a few counts of this clonotype. This chain connects TRBV11-2 to TRBJ1-2, with D hard to call. The CDR3 covers 15 residues. Germline CDR1 is SGHAT and CDR2 is FQNNGV. Trimming left V 0 bases short and J 2 bases short, with 10 bases between. The CDR3 spells CASSLEPGTNYGYTF. The CDR3 nucleotides read TGTGCCAGCAGCTTAGAACCGGGCACGAACTATGGCTACACCTTC.

The chain has TRBV7-9 and TRBJ2-1; 10 nucleotides line up with TRBD2. Losses at the gene ends were 5 bases for V and 4 bases for J; bases not matched to a gene: 5. Germline CDR1 SEHNR, CDR2 FQNEAQ (reference sequence). This CDR3 region has 15 residues. The CDR3 region is CASSPLAGNYNEQFF. CDR3 nucleotides: TGTGCCAGCAGCCCACTAGCGGGGAATTACAATGAGCAGTTCTTC.

The chain has TRBV7-2 and TRBJ1-2; no reliable D call. Germline V gene data show CDR1 as SGHTA and CDR2 as FQGNSA. This CDR3 comprises 14 residues. V shed 1 base and J shed 4 bases, with 10 bases lying between them. In DNA form, the CDR3 reads TGTGCCAGCAGCTTAGTCCAGAAGGGCTATGGCTACACCTTC. Protein: CASSLVQKGYGYTF.

The gene calls are TRBV6-6 and TRBJ1-5; D is undetermined. This CDR3 has 17 residues. Trimming took 5 bases from V and 4 from J, leaving 21 bases between them. CDR1 is MNHNY, CDR2 SVGAGI, per germline (reference sequence). The CDR3 sequence is CASSKLSGREGNQPQHF. The CDR3 nucleotides are TGTGCCAGCAGTAAACTTTCAGGTCGGGAAGGGAATCAGCCCCAGCATTTT.

The sample holds many counts of this clonotype. The chain employs TRBV5-1 and TRBJ2-5, with 8 bases lining up with TRBD2. The V gene's germline CDR1 is SGHRS and CDR2 YFSETQ. This CDR3 contains 16 residues. V trimming: 0 bases; J trimming: 2 bases; junction bases outside the gene matches: 6. The CDR3: CASSLAPAGGQETQYF. CDR3 nucleotide sequence: TGCGCCAGCAGCTTGGCGCCGGCGGGGGGACAAGAGACCCAGTACTTC. Full variable domain (missing parts from reference TRBV5-1 and TRBJ2-5): KAGVTQTPRYLIKTRGQQVTLSCSPISGHRSVSWYQQTPGQGLQFLFEYFSETQRNKGNFPGRFSGRQFSNSRSEMNVSTLELGDSALYLCASSLAPAGGQETQYFGPGTRLLVL.

Many counts were recorded for this clonotype. This chain uses TRBV7-6 with TRBJ1-6; D gene unclear. The CDR3 has 14 amino acids. Trimming stripped 4 bases from V and 7 bases from J, with 11 bases between. Per the germline V gene, CDR1 is SGHVS and CDR2 is FNYEAQ. DNA for the CDR3: TGTGCCAGCAGCTCTCTAATGGACAATTCACCCCTCCACTTT. Its protein product is CASSSLMDNSPLHF.

This clonotype was recorded once. The chain has TRBV3-1 and TRBJ1-1; no firm D call. Trimming left V 2 bases short and J 3 bases short, with 10 bases between. This CDR3 has 14 residues. Germline-derived CDR1 and CDR2 are LGHDT and YNNKEL (reference sequence). This CDR3 reads CASSQRSGHTEAFF. In DNA, the CDR3 is TGTGCCAGCAGCCAACGGTCAGGCCACACTGAAGCTTTCTTT.

V is TRBV5-1 and J is TRBJ2-1; TRBD1 matches at 9 bases. The germline V gene encodes CDR1 SGHRS and CDR2 YFSETQ. The J segment lost 8 bases and the V segment lost 1 base, leaving 7 bases of the junction unmatched. The CDR3 sequence is 15 residues long. CDR3 region: CASSLSGTGIDEQFF. CDR3 DNA sequence: TGCGCCAGCAGCTTGAGCGGGACAGGGATCGATGAGCAGTTCTTC.

This clonotype was recorded once. The V gene is TRBV2, the J gene TRBJ2-1; 7 nucleotides align to TRBD1. The germline CDR1 and CDR2 sequences are SNHLY and FYNNEI. The CDR3 totals 17 residues. V shed 4 bases, J shed 3 bases, and the junction held 12 bases outside the gene matches. CDR3 region: CASSVPFGTDRYNEQFF. For the CDR3, the DNA is TGTGCCAGCAGTGTGCCATTCGGGACAGATCGCTACAATGAGCAGTTCTTC.

As regards this clonotype: It may be a read error: a sequence one base away is much more abundant. J is TRBJ1-2 and V is TRBV9; 8 bases map to TRBD1. Trimming cost V 3 bases and J 6 bases; bases outside gene matches: 7. The CDR3 runs to 14 residues. From germline, CDR1 is SGDLS and CDR2 YYNGEE. CDR3 loop: CASSGTGQGDGYTF. CDR3 DNA sequence: TGTGCCAGCAGCGGAACTGGACAGGGTGATGGCTACACCTTC.

V usage is TRBV29-1 and J usage is TRBJ2-7; a weak D match, TRBD1 (6 bases). Trimming took 4 bases from V and 4 from J, leaving 14 bases between them. The CDR3 consists of 13 residues. CDR1 SQVTM and CDR2 ANQGSEA come from the germline V gene. CDR3 sequence (DNA): TGCAGCGTTGCCTCGGACAGTGGGTACGAGCAGTACTTC. It is translated as CSVASDSGYEQYF.

The chain couples TRBV27 to TRBJ2-1; 13 bases agree with TRBD2. The CDR3 is made up of 14 amino acids. The J segment lost 11 bases and the V segment lost 4 bases, leaving 5 bases of the junction unmatched. Germline V CDR1 and CDR2: MNHEY, SMNVEV (reference sequence). In DNA, the CDR3 is TGTGCCAGCAGTTCCCGGACTAGCGGGGGACAGCAGTTCTTC. This translates into CASSSRTSGGQQFF.

V gene TRBV12-3 or TRBV12-4 combines with J gene TRBJ2-4, with 7 bases matching TRBD1. The V and J ends lost 4 bases and 13 bases, in that order; junction bases with no gene match: 13. The CDR3 spans 14 residues. CDR3 protein: CASSSRGSYNEQYF. The DNA for the CDR3 is TGTGCCAGCAGTTCCAGGGGGTCCTACAATGAGCAGTACTTC.

This clonotype was detected ten times or more. The chain is built from TRBV28 and TRBJ1-2; TRBD1 matches 8 bases. CDR1 MDHEN and CDR2 SYDVKM come from the germline V gene. This CDR3 region has 14 residues. V shed 5 bases, J shed 7 bases, and the junction held 9 bases outside the gene matches. CDR3 nucleotides: TGTGCCAGCAGTGCCCTAATCGGACAGGGTGGCTACACCTTC. Translation: CASSALIGQGGYTF.

In this sample, this clonotype turned up once. The chain couples TRBV10-3 to TRBJ2-1, with D unresolved. The CDR3 length is 13 residues. V was trimmed by 4 bases and J by 3 bases, leaving 7 bases between them. Germline V gives CDR1 ENHRY, CDR2 SYGVKD. The CDR3 DNA sequence: TGTGCCATCAGTGCTGACAACTACAATGAGCAGTTCTTC. Encoded protein: CAISADNYNEQFF.

This clonotype has only a few counts. The chain is built from TRBV28 and TRBJ2-2; 12 bases are a match to TRBD1. Germline-derived CDR1 and CDR2 are MDHEN and SYDVKM. This CDR3 has 18 residues. V lost 5 bases to trimming and J lost 4 bases; unmatched junction nucleotides: 11. The CDR3, as DNA: TGTGCCAGCAGTATACCGGGACAGGGGGCGAGGGGCACCGGGGAGCTGTTTTTT. It is translated as CASSIPGQGARGTGELFF.

The rearrangement uses TRBV11-2 and TRBJ1-1; D ambiguous. The V gene lost 2 bases and the J gene lost 0 bases, with 10 bases spanning the gap. CDR3 length equals 15 residues. Germline loops: CDR1 SGHAT, CDR2 FQNNGV. DNA of the CDR3: TGTGCCAGCAGCTTACTAACAGATATGAACACTGAAGCTTTCTTT. This codes for CASSLLTDMNTEAFF.

The chain links TRBV7-2 to TRBJ1-4, with D hard to call. Trimming left V 1 base short and J 10 bases short, with 7 bases between. This CDR3 is 12 amino acids long. Germline V gene sequence: CDR1 SGHTA, CDR2 FQGNSA. The CDR3 here is CASSLDVGKLFF. The CDR3 region has the DNA TGTGCCAGCAGCTTAGACGTGGGAAAACTGTTTTTT.

The table lists this clonotype with many counts. The V and J genes are TRBV7-3 and TRBJ2-3, with TRBD2 identical over 11 bases. Per the germline V gene, CDR1 is SGHTA and CDR2 is FQGTGA. Unmatched junction bases numbered 15, after V lost 5 bases and J lost 2 bases. The CDR3 sequence is 19 residues long. CDR3 protein: CASSQVVVAGGYSTDTQYF. CDR3 bases: TGTGCCAGCAGCCAAGTCGTGGTAGCGGGGGGGTACTCCACAGATACGCAGTATTTT.

There are a few counts of this clonotype. This chain connects TRBV6-5 to TRBJ2-1, with 13 positions matching TRBD2. The CDR3 has 16 residues. J lost 6 bases, V lost 2 bases, and 4 bases had no gene match. Looked up from germline, CDR1 is MNHEY and CDR2 is SVGAGI. In DNA, the CDR3 is TGTGCCAGCAGTTACCCGGGACTAGCGGGGCCCAATGAGCAGTTCTTC. Translated, it gives CASSYPGLAGPNEQFF.

This clonotype was observed many times. This chain uses TRBV27 with TRBJ1-5; D ambiguous. Trimming took 4 bases from V and 0 from J, leaving 10 bases between them. The CDR3 contains 15 residues. Germline CDR1 and CDR2: MNHEY and SMNVEV (reference sequence). CDR3 sequence: CASSSGTHSNQPQHF. CDR3 DNA: TGTGCCAGCAGTTCTGGAACCCATAGCAATCAGCCCCAGCATTTT.

A single count supports this clonotype. The rearrangement joins TRBV24-1 to TRBJ1-5, with D unresolved. Per the germline V gene, CDR1 is KGHDR and CDR2 is SFDVKD. This CDR3 is 14 amino acids long. V lost 3 bases, J lost 5 bases, and 10 bases lay in between. The CDR3 DNA reads TGTGCCACCAGTGATCAAGGGTACCATCAGCCCCAGCATTTT. It translates to CATSDQGYHQPQHF.